Each of the 7 T cell receptor beta chains below was sequenced from the same sample in a study of T and B cells in COVID-19 patients. TRB rearrangements were amplified by multiplex PCR with BIOMED2 TRB-A/B primers. TCRdb independently ran MiXCR on the multiplex PCR reads; one entry per CDR3 protein. The table records approximately 17,000 distinct CDR3 sequences, approximately 30% of them present only once. Blood genomic DNA input for TRB amplification was roughly 250-500 ng. The specimen was blood. These TCRs come from a human donor who had recovered from COVID-19.

In its sample, this clonotype was seen a few times. This chain joins TRBV6-5 and TRBJ1-2; D is undetermined. CDR1 is MNHEY, CDR2 SVGAGI, per germline. There are 18 residues in the CDR3. With 5 bases removed from V and 2 bases from J, the gap between germline ends came to 24 bases. DNA for the CDR3: TGTGCCAGCAGTCTCCTGGCGGGATCGCCCGGCGGGAACTATGGCTACACCTTC. This sequence encodes CASSLLAGSPGGNYGYTF.

V is TRBV6-1 and J is TRBJ1-2; D is ambiguous. CDR1 is MNHNS, CDR2 SASEGT, per germline. This CDR3 comprises 12 residues. Trimming left V 3 bases short and J 5 bases short, with 7 bases between. CDR3 protein: CASSEPAYGYTF. In DNA form, the CDR3 reads TGTGCCAGCAGTGAGCCAGCATATGGCTACACCTTC.

This clonotype was detected only a few times. The V gene is TRBV24-1, the J gene TRBJ2-5; D is uncertain. V was pared by 4 bases and J by 2 bases, with 10 bases between. CDR1 and CDR2 (germline): KGHDR, SFDVKD. The CDR3 is made up of 14 amino acids. CDR3 in amino acids: CATSDTTRQETQYF. DNA for the CDR3: TGTGCCACCAGTGACACGACCAGACAAGAGACCCAGTACTTC.

This clonotype appeared a few times. The genes are TRBV18 and TRBJ2-7, with a weak D call TRBD1 (5 bases). The CDR3 spans 14 residues. Trimming pared 3 bases from V and 2 bases from J, leaving 11 bases between. Germline CDR1 and CDR2: KGHSH and LQKENI. The CDR3 is CASSPRQTTYEQYF. The CDR3 bases are TGTGCCAGCTCACCGCGACAGACCACCTACGAGCAGTACTTC.

This clonotype appeared once. The chain has TRBV7-9 and TRBJ2-7, with 9 bases matching TRBD2. V dropped 11 bases and J dropped 3; count of bases not matched to a gene: 8. Per the germline V gene, CDR1 is SEHNR and CDR2 is FQNEAQ (reference sequence). The CDR3 covers 13 residues. As DNA, the CDR3 is TGTGCCCAAGGGGTAGCGGGGGACTACGAGCAGTACTTC. Translating gives CAQGVAGDYEQYF.

This clonotype was seen a handful of times. The V and J genes are TRBV6-6 and TRBJ1-5; TRBD1 might be the D (5 bases). V gave up 10 bases and J gave up 4 bases, with 17 bases separating them. This CDR3 is built from 14 residues. Germline loops: CDR1 MNHNY, CDR2 SVGAGI (reference sequence). The chain's CDR3 is CATYVGDRNQPQHF. CDR3 sequence (DNA): TGTGCCACCTACGTGGGGGATCGGAATCAGCCCCAGCATTTT.

The V call is TRBV7-6, the J call TRBJ2-3; D is possibly TRBD2 (7 bases). Germline V gene lookup returns CDR1 SGHVS and CDR2 FNYEAQ. The CDR3 has 18 amino acids. V was trimmed by 5 bases and J by 5 bases, leaving 26 bases between them. The CDR3 sequence is CASSPPRGGLKLVDTQYF. The CDR3 DNA follows: TGTGCCAGCAGCCCTCCCAGGGGAGGGCTCAAATTAGTAGATACGCAGTATTTT.